This T cell receptor (beta chain) was sequenced for a study of graft-versus-host responses after intestinal transplantation. Study background: Tacrolimus and steroids were given for about 3 years to all recipients after anti-thymocyte globulin induction. Study findings and constraints: Detection of GvH clones occurred in recipient marrow, and some had their first appearance in ileum or blood. Across patients carrying graft-donor T cell macrochimerism, allografts held high graft-versus-host to host-versus-graft clonal ratios.

Germline-derived CDR1 and CDR2 are SGDLS and YYNGEE. V lost 1 base to trimming and J lost 1 base, with 11 bases between them. The CDR3 extends over 15 amino acids. For this clone: Its antigen is unidentified. The sample contains more than one DNA sequence encoding this CDR3.

The assay was immunoSEQ multiplex PCR, and TCRdb's table has in-frame clones only and misses some. The profile covers about 130,000 clones, with about nine tenths appearing a single time and about 0.18% taken by the ten largest. The sample in question was unstimulated CD4+ T cells sorted from spleen or lymph node cells, obtained before intestinal transplant. This receptor was identified in a human donor who received an intestinal transplant. The V gene is TRBV9, the J gene TRBJ1-1; D might be TRBD1 (5 bases). The CDR3 is CASSVQGSGNTEAFF. The CDR3 nucleotides are TGTGCCAGCAGCGTACAGGGTTCGGGGAACACTGAAGCTTTCTTT.